The entry below gives a single T cell receptor beta chain sequence along with its context. CDR3 size: 14 residues. The V end was cut by 2 bases, the J end by 3 bases, with 10 bases between. Germline lookup yields CDR1 ENHRY and CDR2 SYGVKD. This specimen belongs to a study of blood T cell repertoires in COVID-19. Study-level information: The United States, Italy and Spain were the sources of the acute and convalescent COVID-19 samples. From T cells, B-cell-depleted T cells, or PBMCs came the material, which was cDNA or gDNA.

Authors' data handling: Amplification with reference gene primers provided the estimates of nucleated cell counts. Measured with immunoSEQ multiplex PCR; TCRdb has only the in-frame clones, and not every one. The V and J calls and clone size were taken over from that table, and D and trimming were inferred from the DNA. The profile shows under 150,000 clones, 80% to 90% of them singletons. Sequenced: peripheral blood. The chain combines TRBV10-3 with TRBJ1-1; D may be TRBD1 (6 bases). The TCR was taken from a woman aged 55 to 70 with active COVID-19. CDR3 nucleotides: TGTGCCATCAGTGAGACAGGGATGGACACTGAAGCTTTCTTT. Its translation: CAISETGMDTEAFF.